The source of this T cell receptor (beta chain) is a study of OX40 agonist ivuxolimab in advanced cancers. This CDR3 comprises 16 residues. Looked up from germline, CDR1 is SGHDN and CDR2 is FVKESK. Trimming at V came to 1 base and at J to 3 bases, leaving 7 bases not matched to a gene. The assay was immunoSEQ multiplex PCR, and TCRdb's table has in-frame clones only and misses some. The top ten hold roughly 1% of the sample, which has approximately 60,000 clones, around 80% seen once. The clonotype comes from an adult with an advanced solid tumor such as melanoma, head and neck, liver or kidney cancer. Sequencing used CD4+ or CD8+ T cells sorted from blood, obtained in a trial of the OX40 agonist ivuxolimab. The V and J genes are TRBV14 and TRBJ2-7; 9 bases are shared with TRBD2. CDR3 in DNA: TGTGCCAGCAGCCAAGGGGTAGCGGGGGCCGGCTACGAGCAGTACTTC. Translating it yields CASSQGVAGAGYEQYF.